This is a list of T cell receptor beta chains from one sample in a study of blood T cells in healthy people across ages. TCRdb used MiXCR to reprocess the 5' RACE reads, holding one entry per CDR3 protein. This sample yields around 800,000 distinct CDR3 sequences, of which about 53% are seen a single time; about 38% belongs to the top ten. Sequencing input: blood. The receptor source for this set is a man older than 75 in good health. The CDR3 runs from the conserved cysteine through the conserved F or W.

CDR3: CASSLEQRTRRSNEQFF; J: TRBJ2-1; V: TRBV11-1
CDR3: CASRQGFYGYAYF; J: TRBJ2-3; V: TRBV5-1
CDR3: CASSWWTATYEQYF; J: NA; V: TRBV5-5
CDR3: CASSVADNSPLHF; J: TRBJ1-6; V: TRBV25-1
CDR3: CASSVVGGLTTDTQYF; J: TRBJ2-3; V: TRBV9
CDR3: CASSLGAAPSYEQYF; J: NA; V: TRBV7-2
CDR3: CASSTSWGPQKDEQYF; J: TRBJ2-7; V: TRBV28
CDR3: CASSSYSSTNEKLFF; J: TRBJ1-4; V: TRBV6-5
CDR3: CASSALTSPGTDTQYF; J: TRBJ2-3; V: TRBV6-1
CDR3: CASTPSRGPYEQYF; J: TRBJ2-7; V: TRBV25-1
CDR3: CASSTGGYGLAEAFF; J: TRBJ1-1; V: TRBV7-2
CDR3: CATSDRLGGNEQFF; J: TRBJ2-1; V: TRBV24-1
CDR3: CSARARGEQYF; J: TRBJ2-7; V: TRBV20-1
CDR3: CASLSGSWEQYF; J: TRBJ2-7; V: TRBV10-2
CDR3: CASRAGTSFYEQYF; J: TRBJ2-7; V: TRBV2
CDR3: CASSGGGRGETQYF; J: TRBJ2-5; V: TRBV2
CDR3: CASSLLLAANTDTQYF; J: TRBJ2-3; V: TRBV5-1
CDR3: CASSQPGLKETQYF; J: TRBJ2-5; V: TRBV7-2
CDR3: CASSRQRGPYEQYF; J: TRBJ2-7; V: TRBV7-2
CDR3: CASSLWGTGREGANVLTF; J: TRBJ2-6; V: TRBV28
CDR3: CSARLAGVSGANVLTF; J: TRBJ2-6; V: TRBV20-1
CDR3: CASSIEGASYEQYF; J: TRBJ2-7; V: TRBV19
CDR3: CASSKVYGTVREYAYF; J: TRBJ2-3; V: TRBV21-1
CDR3: CASNVEGTDTQYF; J: TRBJ2-3; V: TRBV5-1
CDR3: CASSQDALTNTGELFF; J: TRBJ2-2; V: TRBV4-3
CDR3: CSARPGLAGSETQYF; J: TRBJ2-5; V: TRBV20-1
CDR3: CASSGGLAGSSDTQYF; J: TRBJ2-3; V: TRBV7-3
CDR3: CASSLVVGAGTKNIQYF; J: TRBJ2-4; V: TRBV7-2
CDR3: CASSQRLVTKNIQYF; J: TRBJ2-4; V: TRBV3-1
CDR3: CASSDGGGRGTYEQYF; J: TRBJ2-7; V: TRBV7-9
CDR3: CASRIRGEQFF; J: TRBJ2-1; V: TRBV2
CDR3: CAGNMLGRYAYF; J: TRBJ2-3; V: TRBV30
CDR3: CSASETQYGYTF; J: TRBJ1-2; V: TRBV20-1
CDR3: CAGKDGETQYF; J: TRBJ2-5; V: TRBV28
CDR3: CASSVDPGGLIFSYNEQFF; J: TRBJ2-1; V: TRBV9
CDR3: CSARRDSDQPQHF; J: TRBJ1-5; V: TRBV20-1
CDR3: CSVGSREGQPQHF; J: TRBJ1-5; V: TRBV29-1
CDR3: CASSLGEARVNTEAFF; J: TRBJ1-1; V: TRBV7-9
CDR3: CASGSKTGLSRGEQYF; J: TRBJ2-7; V: TRBV12-5
CDR3: CASSPASGTRGEQFF; J: TRBJ2-1; V: TRBV3-1
CDR3: CASHQQGYNEQFF; J: TRBJ2-1; V: TRBV25-1
CDR3: CASSQLATGNGYTF; J: TRBJ1-2; V: TRBV16
CDR3: CASSLIPTSDTQYF; J: TRBJ2-3; V: TRBV5-1
CDR3: CASRQGLRQGFQPQHF; J: TRBJ1-5; V: TRBV4-1
CDR3: CASSRDSWAGAQYF; J: TRBJ2-7; V: TRBV21-1
CDR3: CATSRVAIPEQFF; J: TRBJ2-1; V: TRBV15
CDR3: CATGSSTNEKLFF; J: TRBJ1-4; V: TRBV12-3/TRBV12-4
CDR3: CASSSDGTGGLETQYF; J: TRBJ2-5; V: TRBV5-1
CDR3: CSASLPEPETQYF; J: TRBJ2-5; V: TRBV20-1
CDR3: CATASLNNSPLHF; J: TRBJ1-6; V: TRBV2
CDR3: CASGPGADTQYF; J: TRBJ2-3; V: TRBV6-6
CDR3: CASSQEVPETQYF; J: TRBJ2-5; V: TRBV3-1
CDR3: CASREQISPLHF; J: TRBJ1-6; V: TRBV6-2/TRBV6-3
CDR3: CASSVRGGPGNEQFF; J: TRBJ2-1; V: TRBV9
CDR3: CASSLVTSVGEQFF; J: TRBJ2-1; V: TRBV11-2
CDR3: CASSPGTGQSNYGYTF; J: TRBJ1-2; V: TRBV7-2
CDR3: CASSLLTTDTQYF; J: TRBJ2-3; V: TRBV7-2